Presented here are 22 T cell receptor beta chains from one specimen sequenced in a study of tumor and adjacent non-tumor tissue in lung cancer. The library came from three nested PCR rounds adapted from ARM-PCR protocols. TCRdb independently ran MiXCR on the multiplex PCR reads; one entry per CDR3 protein. The repertoire holds some 99,000 distinct CDR3 sequences, with 60% to 80% as singletons. The template was RNA from unsorted bulk tissue. The normal lung tissue was taken more than 3 cm from the tumor edge. The sample was distant non-tumor lung tissue. Receptors were obtained from a man aged 60-69 years with non-small cell lung cancer.

This clonotype turned up a few times. It may be a read error: a sequence one base away is much more abundant. V usage is TRBV6-7 and J usage is TRBJ2-5; 10 bases line up with TRBD2. TRBV6-7 is an open reading frame whose function is uncertain. This CDR3 region has 17 residues. The CDR3 spells CACSRVSGRTPQETQYF. The CDR3 bases are TGTGCCTGCAGCAGGGTTAGCGGGAGGACCCCACAAGAGACCCAGTACTTC.

This clonotype was seen a few times. The chain has TRBV5-4 and TRBJ2-7, with D possibly being TRBD1 or TRBD2 (5 bases each). The germline CDR1 and CDR2 sequences are SGHNT and YYREEE (reference sequence). This CDR3 comprises 16 residues. V was shortened by 0 bases and J by 2 bases, with 15 bases between the two germline ends. The CDR3, as DNA: TGTGCCAGCAGCTTGGGTGGGGGACCCAATCCCTACGAGCAGTACTTC. It encodes CASSLGGGPNPYEQYF.

This clonotype was seen at least ten times. The V and J genes are TRBV10-3 and TRBJ1-5; 10 nucleotides agree with TRBD1. Germline values: CDR1 ENHRY, CDR2 SYGVKD. With 11 bases clipped from V and 5 bases from J, the junction kept 6 bases outside the gene matches. This CDR3 comprises 13 residues. The CDR3 sequence: CASHGTGDQPQHF. CDR3 in DNA: TGTGCCTCCCATGGGACAGGGGATCAGCCCCAGCATTTT.

This clonotype was counted once. A junction end diverges from the germline sequence, so it may reflect a read error. The rearrangement uses TRBV11-2 and TRBJ2-7; tentative D call: TRBD2 (5 bases). The CDR3 runs 15 residues. Germline V gives CDR1 SGHAT, CDR2 FQNNGV. The CDR3 nucleotides are TGTGCCAGCAACTTAACCCACGGAGGCGATAACGAGCAGTACTTC. Its translation is CASNLTHGGDNEQYF.

Ten or more counts support this clonotype. It may be a read error: a sequence one base away is much more abundant. The rearrangement joins TRBV11-3 to TRBJ2-2, with D unclear. CDR1 is SGHNT, CDR2 YENEEA, per germline. The CDR3 has 14 residues. In DNA form, the CDR3 reads TGTGCCGGCAGCTCAACTGTTCACACCGGGGAGCTGTTTTTT. Translated, it gives CAGSSTVHTGELFF.

For this clonotype: This sequence may be a read error, since a much larger clone differs from it by one base. V usage is TRBV28 and J usage is TRBJ1-1; D unresolved. Germline loops: CDR1 MDHEN, CDR2 SYDVKM. V was shortened by 5 bases and J by 7 bases, with 14 bases between the two germline ends. This CDR3 is 13 amino acids long. The CDR3, as DNA: TGTGCCAGCAGTGCCCGACCGTGGATTGAAGCTTTCTTT. Its protein is CASSARPWIEAFF.

This clonotype counts as medium-sized (0.01 to 0.1%). V and J are TRBV11-2 and TRBJ2-6; the match to TRBD2 covers 13 bases. Germline trimming cut 4 bases from V and 1 base from J; bases unmatched to any gene: 13. The germline V gene encodes CDR1 SGHAT and CDR2 FQNNGV. This CDR3 spans 21 amino acids. This CDR3 reads CASSSDSGLAGRRSGANVLTF. CDR3 coding DNA: TGTGCCAGCAGCTCCGATTCGGGACTAGCGGGGAGGAGGTCTGGGGCCAACGTCCTGACTTTC.

The CDR3 sequence is CSAPGVESGRGNEQFF. As DNA, the CDR3 is TGCAGTGCTCCCGGCGTGGAAAGCGGGAGAGGTAATGAGCAGTTCTTC. The V and J genes are TRBV20-1 and TRBJ2-1, with 8 nucleotides matching TRBD2. The CDR3 contains 16 residues. Germline V lookup: CDR1 DFQATT, CDR2 SNEGSKA (reference sequence). Unmatched junction bases numbered 16, after V lost 5 bases and J lost 7 bases.

Comment on this clonotype: One end of the junction varies from germline; a read error may be responsible. The V call is TRBV20-1, the J call TRBJ2-3, with TRBD2 as a possible D gene (6 bases). The CDR3 loop spans 13 amino acids. CDR1 and CDR2 (germline): DFQATT, SNEGSKA (reference sequence). As DNA, the CDR3 is TGCAGTGCTGGAGGGAGAGGGCCAGATACACAGTATTTT. It codes for CSAGGRGPDTQYF.

This clonotype was seen a few times. A read error is possible here, since a much larger clone lies one base away. The chain employs TRBV12-3 or TRBV12-4 and TRBJ2-3; tentative D call: TRBD1 (5 bases). The CDR3 runs to 13 residues. CDR3 nucleotide sequence: TGTGCCAGCGAGGATGGGGCTGGAAATACGCGGTATTTT. Its protein is CASEDGAGNTRYF.

Points on this clonotype: A clone one base away is much larger, so this may be a read error. V usage is TRBV6-2 or TRBV6-3 and J usage is TRBJ1-5; 7 bases agree with TRBD1. This CDR3 contains 14 residues. Germline V gives CDR1 MNHEY, CDR2 SVGEGT. The CDR3 coding sequence is TGTGCCAGCTGGGGAGACAGGGAGAATCAGTCCCAGCATTTT. This sequence encodes CASWGDRENQSQHF.

This sequence joins TRBV6-5 and TRBJ2-3; D gene unclear. This CDR3 comprises 15 residues. CDR1 is MNHEY, CDR2 SVGAGI, per germline. V dropped 4 bases and J dropped 8 bases, with 19 bases sitting between them. CDR3 DNA: TGTGCCAGCAGTTCTGGCAGTGTACTGTTGGGTACGCAGTATTTT. Amino acid sequence: CASSSGSVLLGTQYF.

This clonotype has only one observation. A read error may produce the germline difference seen at one junction end. The chain joins TRBV14 to TRBJ2-1, with D maybe TRBD2 (6 bases). In germline, CDR1 is SGHDN, CDR2 FVKESK. The CDR3 contains 15 residues. The CDR3 sequence is CDSSQDVGGHNEQFF. CDR3 DNA sequence: TGTGACAGCAGCCAAGATGTGGGAGGACACAATGAGCAGTTCTTC. Complete variable domain (other parts from reference TRBV14 and TRBJ2-1): EAGVTQFPSHSVIEKGQTVTLRCDPISGHDNLYWYRRVMGKEIKFLLHFVKESKQDESGMPNNRFLAERTGGTYSTLKVQPAELEDSGVYFCDSSQDVGGHNEQFFGPGTRLTVL.

Comment on this clonotype: A read error may be the cause here, since a much bigger clone is one base away. This rearrangement joins TRBV7-9 to TRBJ1-4; weak D call: TRBD1 (6 bases). Germline V CDR1 and CDR2: SEHNR, FQNEAQ (reference sequence). The CDR3 is 15 residues long. V lost 5 bases, J lost 8 bases, and 18 bases lay in between. CDR3 nucleotide sequence: TGTGCCAGCAGCAAAACTGGTCGCAGGGGCGAAAAACTGTTTTTT. Its protein is CASSKTGRRGEKLFF. The whole variable domain, remainder taken from reference TRBV7-9 and TRBJ1-4, is DTGVSQNPRHKITKRGQNVTFRCDPISEHNRLYWYRQTLGQGPEFLTYFQNEAQLEKSRLLSDRFSAERPKGSFSTLEIQRTEQGDSAMYLCASSKTGRRGEKLFFGSGTQLSVL.

The J gene is TRBJ1-2, the V gene TRBV13, with a weak D call TRBD1 (6 bases). The CDR3 is 15 amino acids. V was pared by 6 bases and J by 3 bases, with 17 bases between. Germline loops: CDR1 PRHDT, CDR2 FYEKMQ (reference sequence). This chain's CDR3 is CASSRDRTSDYGYTF. For the CDR3, the DNA is TGTGCCAGCAGTCGTGACAGGACAAGTGACTATGGCTACACCTTC. The full variable domain, rest sourced from reference TRBV13 and TRBJ1-2, is AAGVIQSPRHLIKEKRETATLKCYPIPRHDTVYWYQQGPGQDPQFLISFYEKMQSDKGSIPDRFSAQQFSDYHSELNMSSLELGDSALYFCASSRDRTSDYGYTFGSGTRLTVV.

V usage is TRBV15 and J usage is TRBJ2-1; D might be TRBD1 (6 bases). V was trimmed by 3 bases and J by 7 bases, leaving 13 bases between them. The CDR3 covers 14 residues. The germline CDR1 and CDR2 sequences are LNHNV and YYDKDF (reference sequence). The CDR3 DNA sequence: TGTGCCACCAGCAGGTACGACAGGAGGAATGAGCAGTTCTTC. Translating it yields CATSRYDRRNEQFF.

Regarding this clonotype: No conserved phenylalanine or tryptophan is present at the end of the CDR3, so a read error is the likely explanation. This rearrangement joins TRBV4-1 to TRBJ2-7, with D tentatively TRBD2 (7 bases). CDR1 MGHRA and CDR2 YSYEKL come from the germline V gene. V lost 2 bases, J lost 7 bases, and 18 bases lay in between. CDR3 length equals 15 residues. The CDR3 protein is CASSQLVGGPDEQYL. In nucleotides, the CDR3 is TGCGCCAGCAGCCAACTGGTCGGGGGGCCCGATGAGCAGTACCTC.

This clonotype was recorded only once. At one of its ends the junction is not consistent with the germline gene, which may arise from a read error. This chain connects TRBV6-6 to TRBJ2-7, with a weak D call TRBD2 (5 bases). The CDR3 is 12 amino acids. Germline V gives CDR1 MNHNY, CDR2 SVGAGI (reference sequence). The chain's CDR3 is CASKAVSYEQYF. The DNA of the CDR3 is TGTGCCAGTAAAGCGGTCTCCTATGAGCAGTACTTC.

This clonotype was recorded many times. A clone one base away is much larger, so this may be a read error. Lacking the conserved final phenylalanine or tryptophan, this CDR3 likely reflects a read error. The rearrangement joins TRBV5-5 to TRBJ1-6; weak D call: TRBD1 (5 bases). Trimming removed 7 bases at V and 10 bases at J, with 21 bases between. Per the germline V gene, CDR1 is SGHKS and CDR2 is YYEKEE (reference sequence). This CDR3 has 15 amino acids. Here the CDR3 reads CASGSGTSFMSPLHL. CDR3 bases: TGTGCCAGCGGCTCCGGGACGAGCTTTATGTCACCCCTCCACCTT.

This chain joins TRBV5-1 and TRBJ1-6; 7 bases fit TRBD1. Germline V gives CDR1 SGHRS, CDR2 YFSETQ. The CDR3 spans 14 residues. The junction had 6 bases not matched to a gene; V was cut back by 4 bases and J by 8 bases. The CDR3 region is CASSLRDRDSPLHF. Written as DNA, the CDR3 is TGCGCCAGCAGCCTCCGGGACAGAGATTCACCCCTCCACTTT.

About this clonotype: The CDR3 does not end in the conserved phenylalanine or tryptophan, so this is likely a read error. The chain couples TRBV29-1 to TRBJ2-5; 8 bases line up with TRBD1. This CDR3 region has 15 residues. Germline values: CDR1 SQVTM, CDR2 ANQGSEA. CDR3 nucleotide sequence: TGCAGCGTTTCCCTGAACAGGGGGGTTCAAGGGACCCAGTACTAC. Amino acids: CSVSLNRGVQGTQYY.

A remark on this clonotype: An end of the junction does not agree with germline; a read error may underlie this. The chain links TRBV6-2 or TRBV6-3 to TRBJ2-7; perhaps TRBD2 as D (5 bases). Per germline, CDR1 MNHEY and CDR2 SVGEGT. This CDR3 has 14 amino acids. The CDR3 reads CAGSFTAVDGEQYF. The CDR3 nucleotides are TGTGCCGGCAGTTTCACAGCGGTGGATGGCGAGCAGTACTTC.